The 18 T cell receptor beta chains reported below all come from one sample, sequenced in a study of shared clonotypes between healthy human individuals. The naive CD8 subset, CD45RO-negative cells positively selected for CCR7, excluded terminally differentiated effector memory CD45RA+ cells. Here immunoSEQ multiplex PCR was the method, and the copy in TCRdb shows in-frame clones only, minus some. The table has around 2,000,000 clones, about 92% seen once. Material: naive CD8+ T cells from PBMCs. All receptors derive from a man aged 18 to 35 in good health. Some clones in this sample may be carry-over from other donors' samples.

V gene TRBV5-6 combines with J gene TRBJ2-1, with D tentatively TRBD2 (6 bases). The CDR3 is 17 residues long. Germline V gene data show CDR1 as SGHDT and CDR2 as YYEEEE. Trimming shortened V by 0 bases and J by 0 bases, and 13 bases separated the two germline ends. The CDR3 region is CASSLAVGGASYNEQFF. As DNA, the CDR3 is TGTGCCAGCAGCTTGGCCGTCGGAGGGGCCTCCTACAATGAGCAGTTCTTC.

The rearrangement joins TRBV9 to TRBJ2-7; D possibly corresponds to TRBD1 (6 bases). Per germline, CDR1 SGDLS and CDR2 YYNGEE. Deletions cut 2 bases from V and 5 bases from J, with 11 bases between. The CDR3 has 13 amino acids. The CDR3 sequence is CASSVVTGNEQYF. CDR3 bases: TGTGCCAGCAGCGTCGTGACAGGTAACGAGCAGTACTTC.

V gene TRBV6-1 combines with J gene TRBJ2-1; 7 nucleotides agree with TRBD2. The CDR3 length is 13 residues. The germline V gene has CDR1 MNHNS and CDR2 SASEGT. After removal of 1 base from V and 6 bases from J, the junction contained 0 bases not matched to a gene. The DNA for the CDR3 is TGTGCCAGCAGTGAAGGACTAGCCAATGAGCAGTTCTTC. Translating it yields CASSEGLANEQFF.

The J gene is TRBJ1-2, the V gene TRBV6-5; tentatively, D is TRBD1 (5 bases). This CDR3 region has 16 residues. V lost 0 bases and J lost 2, with 13 bases in between. Germline loops: CDR1 MNHEY, CDR2 SVGAGI. CDR3 amino acids: CASSYSTGEKNYGYTF. In DNA form, the CDR3 reads TGTGCCAGCAGTTACTCGACGGGGGAGAAGAACTATGGCTACACCTTC.

This chain links TRBV28 with TRBJ2-5; D gene unclear. The V gene's germline CDR1 is MDHEN and CDR2 SYDVKM. The V end was cut by 2 bases, the J end by 3 bases, with 13 bases between. This CDR3 is 15 amino acids long. The chain's CDR3 is CASSLLRPDKETQYF. The CDR3 DNA follows: TGTGCCAGCAGTTTACTAAGGCCCGATAAAGAGACCCAGTACTTC.

The V and J genes are TRBV7-9 and TRBJ2-4; D perhaps matches TRBD2 (5 bases). Trimming removed 2 bases from V and 4 bases from J, with 12 bases in between. This CDR3 is built from 15 residues. The germline V gene encodes CDR1 SEHNR and CDR2 FQNEAQ (reference sequence). The CDR3 loop is CASSLPAGSKNIQYF. As DNA, the CDR3 is TGTGCCAGCAGCTTACCGGCGGGTTCGAAAAACATTCAGTACTTC. The full variable domain, with the rest looked up from reference TRBV7-9 and TRBJ2-4, is DTGVSQNPRHKITKRGQNVTFRCDPISEHNRLYWYRQTLGQGPEFLTYFQNEAQLEKSRLLSDRFSAERPKGSFSTLEIQRTEQGDSAMYLCASSLPAGSKNIQYFGAGTRLSVL.

V usage is TRBV6-5 and J usage is TRBJ1-5; 7 bases fit TRBD1. There are 14 residues in the CDR3. The germline V gene encodes CDR1 MNHEY and CDR2 SVGAGI. The V gene end was trimmed by 2 bases and the J gene end by 4 bases; junction bases not matched to a gene: 2. CDR3 DNA: TGTGCCAGCAGTTACCACAGGGGTAATCAGCCCCAGCATTTT. As protein: CASSYHRGNQPQHF.

This clone was observed once. V usage is TRBV5-8 and J usage is TRBJ1-4; TRBD1 matches at 9 bases. The CDR3 is 18 residues long. Germline CDR1 SGHTS, CDR2 YDEGEE. J gave up 1 base and V 4 bases, and 11 bases lay outside the gene matches. The CDR3 DNA sequence: TGTGCCAGCAGCCCCCGGAAACGACAGGGGGTAACTAATGAAAAACTGTTTTTT. As protein: CASSPRKRQGVTNEKLFF.

This clone has more than one count but fewer than ten. The sample has other DNA sequences that encode this CDR3 too. The chain has TRBV4-2 and TRBJ1-5; the D is unclear. V was shortened by 0 bases and J by 1 base, with 1 base between the two germline ends. Per the germline V gene, CDR1 is LGHNA and CDR2 is YNFKEQ. There are 13 residues in the CDR3. The CDR3 DNA follows: TGTGCCAGCAGCCAAGAGAGCAATCAGCCCCAGCATTTT. This translates into CASSQESNQPQHF.

The chain joins TRBV5-8 to TRBJ2-7, with unresolved D. There are 14 residues in the CDR3. Trimming took 1 base from V and 1 from J, leaving 9 bases between them. CDR1 and CDR2 (germline): SGHTS, YDEGEE. The CDR3 reads CASSLSQTSYEQYF. The CDR3 DNA reads TGTGCCAGCAGCTTGTCCCAGACGTCCTACGAGCAGTACTTC.

The chain is built from TRBV6-5 and TRBJ1-5, with TRBD1 matching 9 bases. With 6 bases clipped from V and 6 bases from J, the junction kept 9 bases outside the gene matches. Germline CDR1 is MNHEY and CDR2 is SVGAGI. CDR3 length equals 15 residues. CDR3 coding DNA: TGTGCCAGCAGCCCTCTGACAGGGGGAATTCAGCCCCAGCATTTT. As protein: CASSPLTGGIQPQHF.

This chain uses TRBV15 with TRBJ2-3; 8 bases map to TRBD2. Trimming cost V 3 bases and J 5 bases; bases outside gene matches: 7. Germline V lookup: CDR1 LNHNV, CDR2 YYDKDF (reference sequence). The length of the CDR3 is 15 residues. This CDR3 is CATSRTGGPGDTQYF. The CDR3 region has the DNA TGTGCCACCAGCAGGACGGGAGGGCCAGGAGATACGCAGTATTTT.

The chain employs TRBV2 and TRBJ1-4; 7 bases agree with TRBD1. V shed 10 bases, J shed 7 bases, and the junction held 9 bases outside the gene matches. CDR1 SNHLY and CDR2 FYNNEI come from the germline V gene. CDR3 length equals 13 residues. CDR3 in amino acids: CATQDRESEKLFF. CDR3 DNA: TGTGCCACCCAAGACAGGGAAAGTGAAAAACTGTTTTTT.

The rearrangement joins TRBV6-5 to TRBJ2-2; TRBD1 matches at 9 bases. Trimming took 5 bases from V and 3 from J; bases not matched to a gene: 4. This CDR3 is built from 15 residues. Germline-derived CDR1 and CDR2 are MNHEY and SVGAGI. CDR3 residues: CASSSRDRDTGELFF. DNA for the CDR3: TGTGCCAGCAGTAGCCGGGACAGGGACACCGGGGAGCTGTTTTTT.

This clone has just a few counts. V and J are TRBV9 and TRBJ2-1, with D perhaps matching TRBD2 (5 bases). CDR3 length: 16 amino acids. V dropped 2 bases and J dropped 2 bases, with 14 bases sitting between them. The germline gives CDR1 SGDLS, CDR2 YYNGEE. The CDR3 nucleotides are TGTGCCAGCAGCGTCACTCCGGAGGCTCCCTACAATGAGCAGTTCTTC. As protein: CASSVTPEAPYNEQFF.

This clone came up once. The genes are TRBV7-9 and TRBJ2-3, with 7 nucleotides matching TRBD2. After removal of 5 bases from V and 0 bases from J, the junction contained 8 bases not matched to a gene. Germline values: CDR1 SEHNR, CDR2 FQNEAQ (reference sequence). The CDR3 runs to 16 residues. CDR3 coding DNA: TGTGCCAGCAGCCCCCGGGACTACCAAAGCACAGATACGCAGTATTTT. This gives the protein CASSPRDYQSTDTQYF.

The gene calls are TRBV20-1 and TRBJ2-7; D is ambiguous. Germline assignment: CDR1 DFQATT and CDR2 SNEGSKA (reference sequence). V was trimmed by 7 bases and J by 6 bases, leaving 13 bases between them. This CDR3 region has 11 residues. Here the CDR3 DNA reads TGCAGTGTTACAGAATCGGGCGAGCAGTACTTC. It yields the protein CSVTESGEQYF.

This chain uses TRBV28 with TRBJ1-1, with D maybe TRBD1 (5 bases). CDR3 size: 14 residues. CDR1 MDHEN and CDR2 SYDVKM come from the germline V gene. Trimming shortened V by 5 bases and J by 5 bases, and 15 bases separated the two germline ends. The CDR3 protein is CASSLMDIGTEAFF. The DNA of the CDR3 is TGTGCCAGCAGTCTAATGGACATTGGTACTGAAGCTTTCTTT.